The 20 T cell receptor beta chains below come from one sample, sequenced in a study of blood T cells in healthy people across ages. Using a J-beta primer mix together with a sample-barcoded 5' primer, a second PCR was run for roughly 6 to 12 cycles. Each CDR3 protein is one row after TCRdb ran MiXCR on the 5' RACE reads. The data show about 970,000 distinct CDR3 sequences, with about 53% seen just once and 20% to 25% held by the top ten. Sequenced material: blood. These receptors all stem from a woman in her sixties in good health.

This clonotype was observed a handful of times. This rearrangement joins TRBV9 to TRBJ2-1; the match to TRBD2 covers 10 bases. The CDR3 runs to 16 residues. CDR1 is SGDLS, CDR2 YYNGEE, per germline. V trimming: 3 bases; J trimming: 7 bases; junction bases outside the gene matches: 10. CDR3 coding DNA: TGTGCCAGCAGCGGTAGGTATAGCGGGAGGTCAAATGAGCAGTTCTTC. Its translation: CASSGRYSGRSNEQFF. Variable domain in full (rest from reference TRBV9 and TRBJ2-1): DSGVTQTPKHLITATGQRVTLRCSPRSGDLSVYWYQQSLDQGLQFLIQYYNGEERAKGNILERFSAQQFPDLHSELNLSSLELGDSALYFCASSGRYSGRSNEQFFGPGTRLTVL.

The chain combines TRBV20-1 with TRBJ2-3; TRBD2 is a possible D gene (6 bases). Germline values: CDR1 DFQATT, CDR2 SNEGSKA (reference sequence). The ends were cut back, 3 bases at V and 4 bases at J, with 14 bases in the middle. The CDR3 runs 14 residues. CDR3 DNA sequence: TGCAGTGCTAGTGGTCCTAGCGAGGCAGATACGCAGTATTTT. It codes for CSASGPSEADTQYF.

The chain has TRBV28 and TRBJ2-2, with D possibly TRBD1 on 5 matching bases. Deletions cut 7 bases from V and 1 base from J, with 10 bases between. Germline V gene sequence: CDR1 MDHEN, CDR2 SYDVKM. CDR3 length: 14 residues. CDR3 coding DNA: TGTGCCAGCAACCAGACAGAGAACACCGGGGAGCTGTTTTTT. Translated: CASNQTENTGELFF. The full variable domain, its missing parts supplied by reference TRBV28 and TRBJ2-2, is DVKVTQSSRYLVKRTGEKVFLECVQDMDHENMFWYRQDPGLGLRLIYFSYDVKMKEKGDIPEGYSVSREKKERFSLILESASTNQTSMYLCASNQTENTGELFFGEGSRLTVL.

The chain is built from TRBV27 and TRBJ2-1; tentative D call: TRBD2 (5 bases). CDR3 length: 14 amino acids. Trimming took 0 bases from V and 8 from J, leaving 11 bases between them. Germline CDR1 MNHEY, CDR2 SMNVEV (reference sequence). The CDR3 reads CASSLSRARDEQFF. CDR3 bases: TGTGCCAGCAGTTTATCAAGGGCGAGGGATGAGCAGTTCTTC.

The CDR3 loop reads CASSHGGELFF. CDR3 coding DNA: TGTGCCAGCAGCCATGGAGGGGAGCTGTTTTTT. The rearrangement links TRBV4-2 to TRBJ2-2; no definite D call. The V and J ends lost 3 bases and 8 bases respectively, with 4 bases between them. The CDR3 totals 11 residues. Germline V gene lookup returns CDR1 LGHNA and CDR2 YNFKEQ.

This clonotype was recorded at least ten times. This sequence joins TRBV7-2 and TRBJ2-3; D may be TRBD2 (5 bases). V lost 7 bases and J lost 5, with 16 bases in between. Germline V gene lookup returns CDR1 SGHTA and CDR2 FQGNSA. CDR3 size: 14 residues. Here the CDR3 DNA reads TGTGCCAGCATCCGGGAATCTCAATTAGATACGCAGTATTTT. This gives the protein CASIRESQLDTQYF. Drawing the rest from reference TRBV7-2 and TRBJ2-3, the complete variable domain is GAGVSQSPSNKVTEKGKDVELRCDPISGHTALYWYRQSLGQGLEFLIYFQGNSAPDKSGLPSDRFSAERTGGSVSTLTIQRTQQEDSAVYLCASIRESQLDTQYFGPGTRLTVL.

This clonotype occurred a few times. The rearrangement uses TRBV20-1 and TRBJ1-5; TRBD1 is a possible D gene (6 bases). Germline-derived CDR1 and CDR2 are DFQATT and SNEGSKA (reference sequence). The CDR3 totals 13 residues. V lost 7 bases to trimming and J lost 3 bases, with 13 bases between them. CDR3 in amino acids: CSGIGQINQPQHF. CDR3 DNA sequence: TGCAGTGGAATCGGACAGATCAATCAGCCCCAGCATTTT.

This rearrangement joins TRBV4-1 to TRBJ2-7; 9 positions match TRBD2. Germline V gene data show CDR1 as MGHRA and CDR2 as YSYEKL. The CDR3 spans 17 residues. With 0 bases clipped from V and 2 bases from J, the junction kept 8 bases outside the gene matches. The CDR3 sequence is CASSQDWGREGTYEQYF. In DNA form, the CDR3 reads TGCGCCAGCAGCCAAGATTGGGGGCGGGAGGGAACCTACGAGCAGTACTTC.

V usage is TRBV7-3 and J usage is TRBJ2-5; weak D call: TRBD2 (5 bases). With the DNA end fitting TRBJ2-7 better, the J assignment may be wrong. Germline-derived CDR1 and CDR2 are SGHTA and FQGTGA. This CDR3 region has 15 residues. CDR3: CASIILWRASFEQYF. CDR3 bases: TGTGCCAGCATAATCCTGTGGCGGGCTTCTTTCGAGCAGTACTTC.

CDR3 sequence (DNA): TGCAGTGCTAATCTCGGGAATACCTACGAGCAGTACTTC. Amino acids: CSANLGNTYEQYF. The chain employs TRBV20-1 and TRBJ2-7, with D maybe TRBD2 (5 bases). From germline, CDR1 is DFQATT and CDR2 SNEGSKA (reference sequence). The CDR3 is 13 residues long. V was clipped by 4 bases and J by 2 bases, with 12 bases between them.

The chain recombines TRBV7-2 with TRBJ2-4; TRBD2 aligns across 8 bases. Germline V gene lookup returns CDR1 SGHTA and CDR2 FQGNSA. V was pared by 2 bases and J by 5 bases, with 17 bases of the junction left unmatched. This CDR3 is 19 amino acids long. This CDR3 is CASSLLLAGSVNEENIQYF. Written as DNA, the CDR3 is TGTGCCAGCAGCTTATTGTTAGCGGGATCCGTAAATGAGGAAAACATTCAGTACTTC.

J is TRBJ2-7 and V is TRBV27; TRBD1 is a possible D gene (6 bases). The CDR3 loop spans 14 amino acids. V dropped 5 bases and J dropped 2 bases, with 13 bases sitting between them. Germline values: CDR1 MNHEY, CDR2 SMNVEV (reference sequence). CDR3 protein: CASSPTGFPYEQYF. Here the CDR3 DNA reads TGTGCCAGCAGTCCCACAGGGTTCCCCTACGAGCAGTACTTC.

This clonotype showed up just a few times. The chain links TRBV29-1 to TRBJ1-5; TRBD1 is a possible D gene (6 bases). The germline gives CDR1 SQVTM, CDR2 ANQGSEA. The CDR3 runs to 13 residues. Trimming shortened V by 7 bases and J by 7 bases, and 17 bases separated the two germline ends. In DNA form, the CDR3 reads TGCAGCGGCGGCGGAGGGGGGAACCAGCCCCAGCATTTT. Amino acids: CSGGGGGNQPQHF. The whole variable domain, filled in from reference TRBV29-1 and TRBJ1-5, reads SAVISQKPSRDICQRGTSLTIQCQVDSQVTMMFWYRQQPGQSLTLIATANQGSEATYESGFVIDKFPISRPNLTFSTLTVSNMSPEDSSIYLCSGGGGGNQPQHFGDGTRLSIL.

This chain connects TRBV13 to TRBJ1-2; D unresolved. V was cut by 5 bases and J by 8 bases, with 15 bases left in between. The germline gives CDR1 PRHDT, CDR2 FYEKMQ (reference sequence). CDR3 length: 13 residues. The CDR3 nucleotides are TGTGCCAGCAGCGTGAGAGGCACTCGGGGCTACACCTTC. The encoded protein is CASSVRGTRGYTF.

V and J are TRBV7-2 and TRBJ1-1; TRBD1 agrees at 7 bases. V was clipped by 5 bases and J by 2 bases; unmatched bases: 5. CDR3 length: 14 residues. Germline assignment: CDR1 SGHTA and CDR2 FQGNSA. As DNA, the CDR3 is TGTGCCAGCAGCCCTTACAGGGGTAACACTGAAGCTTTCTTT. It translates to CASSPYRGNTEAFF.

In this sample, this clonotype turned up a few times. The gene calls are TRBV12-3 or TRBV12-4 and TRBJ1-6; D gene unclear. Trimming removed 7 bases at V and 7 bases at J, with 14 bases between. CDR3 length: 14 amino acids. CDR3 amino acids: CASTPGPTNSPLHF. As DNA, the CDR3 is TGTGCCAGCACTCCCGGACCCACGAATTCACCCCTCCACTTT.

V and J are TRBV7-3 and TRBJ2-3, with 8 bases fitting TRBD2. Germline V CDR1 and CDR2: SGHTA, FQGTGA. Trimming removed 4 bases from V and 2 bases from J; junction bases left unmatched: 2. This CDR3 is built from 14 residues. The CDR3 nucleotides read TGTGCCAGCAGCTCTAGCGGGTTCACAGATACGCAGTATTTT. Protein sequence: CASSSSGFTDTQYF.

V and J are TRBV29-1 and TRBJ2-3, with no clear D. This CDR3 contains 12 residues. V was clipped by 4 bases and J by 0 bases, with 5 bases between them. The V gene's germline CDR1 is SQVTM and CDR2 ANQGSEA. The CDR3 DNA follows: TGCAGCGTTGGGTGGAGCACAGATACGCAGTATTTT. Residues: CSVGWSTDTQYF.

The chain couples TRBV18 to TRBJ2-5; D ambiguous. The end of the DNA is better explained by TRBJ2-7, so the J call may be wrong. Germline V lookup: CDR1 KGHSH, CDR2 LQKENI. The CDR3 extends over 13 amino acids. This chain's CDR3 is CASSIDPYYEQYF. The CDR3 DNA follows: TGTGCCAGCTCGATAGACCCTTACTACGAGCAGTACTTC.

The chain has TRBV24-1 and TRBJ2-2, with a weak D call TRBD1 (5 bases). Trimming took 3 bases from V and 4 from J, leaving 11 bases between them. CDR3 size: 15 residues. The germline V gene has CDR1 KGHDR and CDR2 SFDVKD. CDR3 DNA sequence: TGTGCCACCAGTGATCGTGCAGGGCGCACCGGGGAGCTGTTTTTT. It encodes CATSDRAGRTGELFF.